The 4 T cell receptor beta chains presented below share a single source sample, sequenced in a study of breast tumors, draining lymph nodes, adjacent tissues. Each CDR3 protein gets one entry after TCRdb re-called the multiplex PCR reads with MiXCR. The sample lists around 130,000 distinct CDR3 sequences, approximately 21% occurring once. Axillary draining lymph nodes of breast cancer patients supplied the node samples. The sequencing sample was made of axillary lymph node tissue. The receptors were sampled from a female donor with breast cancer. Some clones in this sample may be carry-over from other donors' samples.

V gene TRBV27 combines with J gene TRBJ2-6; unclear D gene. The V gene lost 5 bases and the J gene lost 0 bases, with 17 bases spanning the gap. The CDR3 has 18 residues. CDR1 and CDR2 from the germline V gene are MNHEY and SMNVEV (reference sequence). CDR3 protein: CASSSSWTRVSGANVLTF. CDR3 bases: TGTGCCAGCAGTAGCTCCTGGACCCGTGTCTCTGGGGCCAACGTCCTGACTTTC.

There are many counts of this clonotype. The rearrangement links TRBV20-1 to TRBJ2-1; TRBD2 is a possible D gene (6 bases). V lost 4 bases and J lost 7, with 20 bases in between. CDR1 is DFQATT, CDR2 SNEGSKA, per germline (reference sequence). CDR3 size: 15 residues. The CDR3 region is CSAMRAGRVGNEQFF. CDR3 sequence (DNA): TGCAGTGCTATGCGGGCGGGAAGGGTGGGTAATGAGCAGTTCTTC.

Comments on this clonotype: A much larger clone lies one base from this, so it may be a read error. This is likely a read error, given that the CDR3 carries no conserved phenylalanine or tryptophan at its end. This sequence joins TRBV6-6 and TRBJ1-2, with 7 bases that match TRBD1. The CDR3 sequence is 14 residues long. V dropped 5 bases and J dropped 4; count of bases not matched to a gene: 7. The germline V gene encodes CDR1 MNHNY and CDR2 SVGAGI (reference sequence). This CDR3 is CASSNRQGGYGYTL. The DNA for the CDR3 is TGTGCCAGCAGTAACCGACAGGGCGGCTATGGCTACACCCTC.

This clonotype was found a few times. The chain couples TRBV11-2 to TRBJ2-5; 11 bases align to TRBD2. CDR1 and CDR2 from the germline V gene are SGHAT and FQNNGV. The CDR3 sequence is 15 residues long. The ends lost 5 bases at V and 1 base at J; junction bases unmatched: 3. This chain's CDR3 is CASSPGLAVQETQYF. For the CDR3, the DNA is TGTGCCAGCAGCCCGGGACTAGCGGTCCAAGAGACCCAGTACTTC.